This TCR beta chain was recorded in a study of control samples from healthy donors and cancer patients. Trimming stripped 0 bases from V and 4 bases from J, with 12 bases between. The germline V gene encodes CDR1 LGHNA and CDR2 YNFKEQ. This CDR3 contains 15 residues. Sequencing used immunoSEQ multiplex PCR; TCRdb keeps in-frame clones, though not all of them. The table lists around 68,000 clones, around 84% of them singletons. The rearrangement uses TRBV4-2 and TRBJ1-2; no clear D gene. The clonotype comes from a man aged 50 or older in good health. The sequenced material came from blood. This chain's CDR3 is CASSQEGTVSYGYTF. For the CDR3, the DNA is TGTGCCAGCAGCCAAGAAGGTACGGTCTCCTATGGCTACACCTTC.